A selection of T cell receptor beta chains follows, all from one sample in a study of identical twins. One entry per CDR3 protein results from TCRdb running MiXCR on the 5' RACE reads. The repertoire includes 250,000 or so distinct CDR3 sequences, approximately 7% of them detected once, and about 3.6% sits in the top ten. These sequences were also reported in another study, on yellow fever vaccine responses in identical twins.

Sequencing was carried out using memory (CD45RO+) T cells sorted from blood. The receptor source for this set is a woman aged 18-29 years in good health. Each CDR3 is given without its conserved first and last residue. Fields, in order: CDR3 length, V gene, CDR3 protein.

15 TRBV28 ASSSPWTGASKNIQY
13 TRBV6-1 ASSEETSGFNEQF
11 TRBV18 ASSPDLAATQY
13 TRBV5-1 ASRTGTATNYGYT
13 TRBV12-3/TRBV12-4 ASSFTGVGPGGYT
16 TRBV28 ASSLRERLGHLNTEAF
12 TRBV6-4 ASSDSAVTGELF
9 TRBV20-1 SARLGSEQF
14 TRBV10-1 ASIESVAGGQDEQF
13 TRBV25-1 ASSPKGAASDEQY
14 TRBV3-1 ASSQEVAGRTGELF
12 TRBV7-8 ASSPSASTDTQY
13 TRBV20-1 SARERWGSTGELF
9 TRBV6-5 ASSAGANYT
12 TRBV5-1 ASSLQGDVAEAF
11 TRBV10-3 ALRGGSNTEAF
11 TRBV12-3/TRBV12-4 ASSLNRWNEQF
15 TRBV5-5 ASSFGLAGGVADTQY
15 TRBV27 ASSRLAGGPADNEQF
14 TRBV6-2/TRBV6-3 ASSDSGLIAKNIQY
13 TRBV5-1 ASSSDGTGAGELF
13 TRBV7-6 ASRQTSVGSDTQY
11 TRBV5-5 ASSGTDPRTQY
14 TRBV24-1 ATSGLDRAKAGELF
11 TRBV6-1 ASSERGNYGYT
11 TRBV29-1 SVLQGGGTEAF
13 TRBV20-1 SAPDPRVATDTQY
14 TRBV4-1 ASSQQGLPFGETQY
12 TRBV7-8 ASSKGLGAGELF
11 TRBV7-9 ASSLREGAEAF
13 TRBV11-3 ASSLGVTVNTEAF
13 TRBV2 ASTGLAGVRETQY
14 TRBV28 ASSSSGTGLRETQY
12 TRBV28 ASTPGQWKTEAF
13 TRBV10-3 AISEDRVANYGYT